The 10 T cell receptor beta chains in this list originate from one sample, sequenced in a study of beta chain features in type 1 diabetes. The sequenced template was cDNA made from the entire isolated RNA. Sequenced by immunoSEQ multiplex PCR; TCRdb stores in-frame clones only, minus some. The data hold roughly 610,000 clones, with around 15% observed a single time. Sequenced: naive CD4+ T cells from blood. These receptors came from a man aged 18 to 30 in good health.

This clone was seen only a few times. Other DNA sequences in this specimen translate into the identical CDR3. J is TRBJ1-3 and V is TRBV6-6; D ambiguous. Germline-derived CDR1 and CDR2 are MNHNY and SVGAGI (reference sequence). Trimming cost V 0 bases and J 0 bases, with 9 bases left between them. The CDR3 is made up of 16 amino acids. The CDR3 loop is CASSYSSMGSGNTIYF. CDR3 bases: TGTGCCAGCAGTTACTCGAGTATGGGCTCTGGAAACACCATATATTTT.

This clone was seen more than once but under ten times. The chain couples TRBV6-1 to TRBJ2-3; 12 positions match TRBD2. The CDR3 is 15 amino acids. Per germline, CDR1 MNHNS and CDR2 SASEGT. Germline trimming cut 5 bases from V and 3 bases from J; bases unmatched to any gene: 3. In DNA form, the CDR3 reads TGTGCCAGCAGTCAAGGACTAGCGGGGACAGATACGCAGTATTTT. It specifies CASSQGLAGTDTQYF.

The V gene is TRBV7-3, the J gene TRBJ2-3; 13 bases align to TRBD2. Germline CDR1 reads SGHTA; CDR2 reads FQGTGA. Trimming took 4 bases from V and 0 from J; bases not matched to a gene: 4. This CDR3 region has 17 residues. This CDR3 reads CASSSGLAGTSTDTQYF. The CDR3 nucleotides read TGTGCCAGCAGCTCGGGACTAGCGGGGACTAGCACAGATACGCAGTATTTT.

This clone was counted between two and nine times. The rearrangement links TRBV20-1 to TRBJ2-1; perhaps D is TRBD1 or TRBD2 (5 bases each). V lost 7 bases and J 16 bases, leaving 20 bases between the germline ends. Germline CDR1 reads DFQATT; CDR2 reads SNEGSKA (reference sequence). The CDR3 is made up of 11 amino acids. The CDR3 is CSGTSIGAIFF. The CDR3 DNA follows: TGCAGTGGCACCAGTATCGGGGCCATTTTCTTC.

This clone was seen a few times. The chain uses TRBV9 and TRBJ1-1; D is uncertain. V gave up 3 bases and J gave up 4 bases, with 10 bases separating them. The CDR3 consists of 13 residues. From germline, CDR1 is SGDLS and CDR2 YYNGEE. CDR3 region: CASSGPVGTEAFF. CDR3 DNA: TGTGCCAGCAGCGGACCAGTGGGCACTGAAGCTTTCTTT.

The V call is TRBV2, the J call TRBJ2-1, with 7 bases that match TRBD2. This CDR3 spans 15 amino acids. Germline CDR1 SNHLY, CDR2 FYNNEI. The trim removed 8 bases at V and 5 bases at J, leaving 12 bases unmatched. The CDR3 DNA reads as TGTGCCAGCTTACGAAGCGGGAAGGATAACAATGAGCAGTTCTTC. This sequence encodes CASLRSGKDNNEQFF. Full variable domain (outside the CDR3, taken from reference TRBV2 and TRBJ2-1): EPEVTQTPSHQVTQMGQEVILRCVPISNHLYFYWYRQILGQKVEFLVSFYNNEISEKSEIFDDQFSVERPDGSNFTLKIRSTKLEDSAMYFCASLRSGKDNNEQFFGPGTRLTVL.

This clone turned up a few times. The V gene is TRBV18, the J gene TRBJ1-2, with a tentative D call TRBD1 (5 bases). There are 17 residues in the CDR3. In germline, CDR1 is KGHSH, CDR2 LQKENI. Trimming left V 2 bases short and J 2 bases short, with 18 bases between. The CDR3 DNA reads as TGTGCCAGCTCACCAATGCAGGGCACGGACCGGAACTATGGCTACACCTTC. Amino acid sequence: CASSPMQGTDRNYGYTF. Together with reference TRBV18 and TRBJ1-2, the CDR3 gives the full variable domain: NAGVMQNPRHLVRRRGQEARLRCSPMKGHSHVYWYRQLPEEGLKFMVYLQKENIIDESGMPKERFSAEFPKEGPSILRIQQVVRGDSAAYFCASSPMQGTDRNYGYTFGSGTRLTVV.

Only a few counts were recorded for this clone. V usage is TRBV5-6 and J usage is TRBJ2-2; D call uncertain. V gave up 4 bases and J gave up 5 bases, with 12 bases separating them. Looked up from germline, CDR1 is SGHDT and CDR2 is YYEEEE. The CDR3 is 14 residues long. The CDR3 coding sequence is TGTGCCAGCAGCGCAGGCACACCAACCGGGGAGCTGTTTTTT. It encodes CASSAGTPTGELFF.

The chain uses TRBV12-5 and TRBJ1-1; D might be TRBD1 (5 bases). The V and J ends lost 0 bases and 7 bases respectively, with 15 bases between them. The length of the CDR3 is 15 residues. The V gene's germline CDR1 is LGHNT and CDR2 FRNRAP. The CDR3 is CASGLVLGRGDEAFF. The CDR3 DNA reads as TGTGCTAGTGGTTTGGTACTAGGAAGGGGAGATGAAGCTTTCTTT.

This clone has a single count. The J gene is TRBJ2-5, the V gene TRBV9, with D tentatively TRBD1 or TRBD2 (5 bases each). The V gene's germline CDR1 is SGDLS and CDR2 YYNGEE. The CDR3 has 15 residues. V was pared by 0 bases and J by 5 bases, with 14 bases between. The CDR3 loop is CASSVEMGPGETQYF. CDR3 DNA: TGTGCCAGCAGCGTAGAGATGGGGCCGGGGGAGACCCAGTACTTC.